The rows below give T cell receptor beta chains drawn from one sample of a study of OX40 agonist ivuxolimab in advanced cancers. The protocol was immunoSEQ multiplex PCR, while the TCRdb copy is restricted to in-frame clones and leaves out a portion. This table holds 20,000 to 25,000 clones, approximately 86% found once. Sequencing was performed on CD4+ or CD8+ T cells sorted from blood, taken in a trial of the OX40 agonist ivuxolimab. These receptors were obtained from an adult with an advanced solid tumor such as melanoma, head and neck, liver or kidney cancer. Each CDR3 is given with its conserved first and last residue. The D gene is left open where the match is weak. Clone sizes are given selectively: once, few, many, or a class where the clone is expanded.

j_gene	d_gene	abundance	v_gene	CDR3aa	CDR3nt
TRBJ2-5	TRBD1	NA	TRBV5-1	CASSATGGAETQYF	TGCGCCAGCAGCGCCACAGGGGGCGCAGAGACCCAGTACTTC
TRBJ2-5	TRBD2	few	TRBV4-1	CASSQDPSGGGTQYF	TGCGCCAGCAGCCAAGATCCTAGCGGGGGAGGGACCCAGTACTTC
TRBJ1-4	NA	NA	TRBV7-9	CASSLGPQEGEKLFF	TGTGCCAGCAGCTTAGGTCCCCAAGAGGGGGAAAAACTGTTTTTT
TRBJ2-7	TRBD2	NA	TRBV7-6	CASSLAGPGGEQYF	TGTGCCAGCAGCTTAGCCGGGCCCGGGGGGGAGCAGTACTTC
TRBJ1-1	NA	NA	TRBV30	CAWSVPDSGGVPEAFF	TGTGCCTGGAGTGTACCCGACAGTGGGGGGGTCCCTGAAGCTTTCTTT
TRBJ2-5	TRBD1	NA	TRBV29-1	CSVRTGMGSQETQYF	TGCAGCGTTAGGACAGGGATGGGGAGTCAAGAGACCCAGTACTTC
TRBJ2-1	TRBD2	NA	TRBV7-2	CASSGGGALSEQFF	TGTGCCAGCAGCGGCGGGGGGGCCTTGAGTGAGCAGTTCTTC
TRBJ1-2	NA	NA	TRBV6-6	CASRKTGRNYGYTF	TGTGCCAGCAGAAAAACAGGTCGAAACTATGGCTACACCTTC
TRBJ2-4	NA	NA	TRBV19	CASSIKGIDIQYF	TGTGCCAGTAGTATAAAAGGGATTGACATTCAGTACTTC
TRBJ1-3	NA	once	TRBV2	CASKQGLGNTIYF	TGTGCCAGCAAGCAGGGGCTCGGAAACACCATATATTTT
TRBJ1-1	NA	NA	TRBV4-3	CASSQRRNTEAFF	TGCGCCAGCAGCCAACGACGTAACACTGAAGCTTTCTTT
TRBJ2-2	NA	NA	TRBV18	CASSPNPSGELFF	TGTGCCAGCTCACCTAATCCTAGCGGGGAGCTGTTTTTT
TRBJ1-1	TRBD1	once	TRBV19	CASIPIGTGSLNTEAFF	TGTGCCAGTATCCCGATCGGGACAGGGTCGTTGAACACTGAAGCTTTCTTT
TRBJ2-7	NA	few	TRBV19	CAQGTSFPSYEQYF	TGTGCCCAAGGCACTAGCTTCCCCTCCTACGAGCAGTACTTC
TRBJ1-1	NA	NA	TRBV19	CASSIRTNTEAFF	TGTGCCAGTAGTATTCGGACGAACACTGAAGCTTTCTTT
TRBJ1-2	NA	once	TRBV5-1	CASSADLSPNYGYTF	TGCGCCAGCAGCGCGGATCTATCCCCTAACTATGGCTACACCTTC
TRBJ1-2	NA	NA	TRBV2	CASSEAAANYGGYTF	TGTGCCAGCAGCGAAGCAGCCGCGAACTACGGTGGCTACACCTTC
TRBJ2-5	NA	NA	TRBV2	CASTQTFAFQETQYF	TGTGCCAGCACTCAGACTTTTGCCTTTCAAGAGACCCAGTACTTC
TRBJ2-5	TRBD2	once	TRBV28	CASSRRLTSGQETQYF	TGTGCCAGCAGTCGACGTTTAACTAGCGGTCAAGAGACCCAGTACTTC
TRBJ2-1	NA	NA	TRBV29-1	CSVVTGSAVSVQFF	TGCAGCGTCGTCACTGGTAGCGCTGTATCGGTGCAGTTCTTC
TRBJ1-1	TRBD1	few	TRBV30	CAWQGDPNTEAFF	TGTGCCTGGCAGGGGGACCCGAACACTGAAGCTTTCTTT
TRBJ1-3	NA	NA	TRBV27	CASSLSLPVDSGNTIYF	TGTGCCAGCAGTTTATCTCTACCGGTAGACTCTGGAAACACCATATATTTT
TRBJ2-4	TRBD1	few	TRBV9	CASSVGSGTGIQIQYF	TGTGCCAGCAGCGTAGGTTCCGGGACAGGGATACAAATTCAGTACTTC
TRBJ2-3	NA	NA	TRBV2	CASSEFGSGAGDTQYF	TGTGCCAGCAGTGAATTCGGTTCGGGTGCTGGAGATACGCAGTATTTT
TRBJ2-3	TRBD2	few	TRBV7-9	CASSGVSGRSTDTQYF	TGTGCCAGCAGCGGCGTTAGCGGGAGAAGCACAGATACGCAGTATTTT
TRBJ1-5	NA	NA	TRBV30	CAWSSGVSNQPQHF	TGTGCCTGGAGTTCTGGGGTTAGCAATCAGCCCCAGCATTTT
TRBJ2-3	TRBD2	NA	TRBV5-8	CASSLVPAGRTDTQYF	TGTGCCAGCAGCTTGGTTCCAGCGGGGCGCACAGATACGCAGTATTTT